The 22 T cell receptor beta chains in this list originate from one sample, sequenced in a study of T cells in Graves' hyperthyroidism and ophthalmopathy. RNA transcripts provided the source from which TCR beta CDR3 regions were amplified. TCR CDR3 underwent first-round RT-PCR with the HTBI primer set. Via MiXCR, TCRdb re-called the multiplex PCR reads, giving one row per CDR3 protein. The table includes about 580,000 distinct CDR3 sequences, 46% detected once. Material for sequencing was peripheral blood or thyroid tissue (not recorded which). These receptors were taken from a woman between 18 and 30 years old with Graves' hyperthyroidism.

This clonotype was counted only a few times. The CDR3 nucleotides read TGTGCCAGCAGTTCGACAGGAGGACCTGAAGCTTTCTTT. Amino acid sequence: CASSSTGGPEAFF. V and J are TRBV2 and TRBJ1-1, with D perhaps matching TRBD1 (6 bases). Looked up from germline, CDR1 is SNHLY and CDR2 is FYNNEI. CDR3 size: 13 residues. The germline V and J ends were trimmed by 5 bases and 6 bases, with 13 bases remaining between them. The complete variable domain, with remaining parts taken from reference TRBV2 and TRBJ1-1, reads EPEVTQTPSHQVTQMGQEVILRCVPISNHLYFYWYRQILGQKVEFLVSFYNNEISEKSEIFDDQFSVERPDGSNFTLKIRSTKLEDSAMYFCASSSTGGPEAFFGQGTRLTVV.

This clonotype occurred a few times. J is TRBJ1-1 and V is TRBV14, with TRBD1 matching over 12 bases. The germline gives CDR1 SGHDN, CDR2 FVKESK. Unmatched junction bases numbered 7, after V lost 0 bases and J lost 2 bases. This CDR3 has 18 residues. The CDR3 nucleotides are TGTGCCAGCAGCCAAGATGTCCCGGGACAGGGGGCAAACACTGAAGCTTTCTTT. As protein: CASSQDVPGQGANTEAFF.

This clonotype showed up many times. The rearrangement joins TRBV6-6 to TRBJ2-5; no reliable D call. CDR3 size: 12 residues. The V gene's germline CDR1 is MNHNY and CDR2 SVGAGI (reference sequence). Trimming removed 6 bases from V and 4 bases from J, with 9 bases in between. The DNA of the CDR3 is TGTGCCAGCAGCCGAAACGGAGAGACCCAGTACTTC. This gives the protein CASSRNGETQYF.

This clonotype was picked up many times. The gene calls are TRBV5-6 and TRBJ2-5, with no clear D. V was clipped by 4 bases and J by 1 base, with 14 bases between them. CDR1 is SGHDT and CDR2 is YYEEEE in the germline V gene. CDR3 length: 15 residues. The CDR3 region has the DNA TGTGCCAGCAGCCGTGGTAGGCCTTTCCAAGAGACCCAGTACTTC. The encoded protein is CASSRGRPFQETQYF.

This clonotype appeared once. The genes are TRBV29-1 and TRBJ1-4, with 7 bases aligning to TRBD1. This CDR3 has 11 residues. Germline CDR1 and CDR2: SQVTM and ANQGSEA. J gave up 7 bases and V 6 bases, and 2 bases lay outside the gene matches. In DNA, the CDR3 is TGCAGCGTCCACAGGGGTGAAAAACTGTTTTTT. Protein: CSVHRGEKLFF. The full variable domain, its missing parts supplied by reference TRBV29-1 and TRBJ1-4, is SAVISQKPSRDICQRGTSLTIQCQVDSQVTMMFWYRQQPGQSLTLIATANQGSEATYESGFVIDKFPISRPNLTFSTLTVSNMSPEDSSIYLCSVHRGEKLFFGSGTQLSVL.

This clonotype came up many times. V and J are TRBV5-4 and TRBJ2-2; 9 bases map to TRBD2. With V trimmed by 4 bases and J by 2 bases, 6 bases remained unmatched. Germline V lookup: CDR1 SGHNT, CDR2 YYREEE (reference sequence). The CDR3 extends over 16 amino acids. CDR3 DNA sequence: TGTGCCAGCAGCCGGCCGGGACTAGCAAACACCGGGGAGCTGTTTTTT. Translating gives CASSRPGLANTGELFF.

This clonotype came up many times. The chain links TRBV2 to TRBJ1-1; no firm D call. V lost 6 bases, J lost 5 bases, and 7 bases lay in between. This CDR3 has 11 residues. Per germline, CDR1 SNHLY and CDR2 FYNNEI. CDR3 protein: CASRDDTEAFF. The CDR3 DNA reads TGTGCCAGCAGAGATGATACTGAAGCTTTCTTT.

This clonotype is a singleton in its sample. In DNA, the CDR3 is TGCAGCAGTTACTCACGGGGGAGCAATCAGCCCCAGCATTTT. Translating it yields CSSYSRGSNQPQHF. The rearrangement joins TRBV29-1 to TRBJ1-5; D might be TRBD1 (5 bases). Germline V gene data show CDR1 as SQVTM and CDR2 as ANQGSEA. V lost 8 bases and J lost 1, with 15 bases in between. The CDR3 runs to 14 residues. The variable domain in full, with the rest retrieved from reference TRBV29-1 and TRBJ1-5, is SAVISQKPSRDICQRGTSLTIQCQVDSQVTMMFWYRQQPGQSLTLIATANQGSEATYESGFVIDKFPISRPNLTFSTLTVSNMSPEDSSIYLCSSYSRGSNQPQHFGDGTRLSIL.

The chain has TRBV2 and TRBJ2-5, with 13 bases that match TRBD2. V was pared by 6 bases and J by 2 bases, with 9 bases of the junction left unmatched. CDR1 SNHLY and CDR2 FYNNEI come from the germline V gene. The CDR3 is 17 amino acids. This CDR3 is CASRLLAGGPGQETQYF. The CDR3 DNA follows: TGTGCCAGCAGGCTACTAGCGGGAGGGCCGGGGCAAGAGACCCAGTACTTC.

J is TRBJ2-7 and V is TRBV11-2; 10 bases align to TRBD2. Trimming removed 1 base from V and 1 base from J; junction bases left unmatched: 4. Looked up from germline, CDR1 is SGHAT and CDR2 is FQNNGV. The CDR3 is made up of 16 amino acids. The CDR3 coding sequence is TGTGCCAGCAGCTTAGTTAGCGGGAGGAATTCCTACGAGCAGTACTTC. Amino acid sequence: CASSLVSGRNSYEQYF.

The chain links TRBV27 to TRBJ1-5, with D possibly matching TRBD1 (5 bases). The length of the CDR3 is 15 residues. Germline CDR1 MNHEY, CDR2 SMNVEV (reference sequence). Trimming took off 8 bases at V and 0 bases at J, with 14 bases between the two ends. CDR3 region: CASSRRADSNQPQHF. CDR3 DNA: TGTGCCAGCTCTCGCAGGGCTGATAGCAATCAGCCCCAGCATTTT.

Many counts were recorded for this clonotype. V is TRBV20-1 and J is TRBJ1-5; D ambiguous. CDR1 is DFQATT, CDR2 SNEGSKA, per germline (reference sequence). The CDR3 has 13 amino acids. Trimming took 2 bases from V and 3 from J, leaving 8 bases between them. CDR3 DNA sequence: TGCAGTGCTAGAAGGCAGGACAATCAGCCCCAGCATTTT. Translated, it gives CSARRQDNQPQHF.

The chain recombines TRBV10-3 with TRBJ2-7; D uncertain. The germline CDR1 and CDR2 sequences are ENHRY and SYGVKD. The CDR3 is 15 amino acids. The V end was cut by 4 bases, the J end by 3 bases, with 16 bases between. Here the CDR3 reads CAISGYMGTFYEQYF. CDR3 coding DNA: TGTGCCATCAGTGGATATATGGGAACTTTCTACGAGCAGTACTTC.

The chain employs TRBV5-5 and TRBJ1-2, with a possible D match to TRBD1 (5 bases). The CDR3 sequence is 13 residues long. CDR1 and CDR2 (germline): SGHKS, YYEKEE (reference sequence). Trimming shortened V by 2 bases and J by 5 bases, and 10 bases separated the two germline ends. This CDR3 is CASSLGHGYGYTF. The CDR3 coding sequence is TGTGCCAGCAGCTTAGGACACGGTTATGGCTACACCTTC.

This clonotype was recorded many times. The J gene is TRBJ2-6, the V gene TRBV13; 10 positions match TRBD2. This CDR3 is built from 18 residues. With V trimmed by 5 bases and J by 0 bases, 7 bases remained unmatched. Per the germline V gene, CDR1 is PRHDT and CDR2 is FYEKMQ (reference sequence). CDR3 loop: CASSHGLAETSGANVLTF. The DNA for the CDR3 is TGTGCCAGCAGCCACGGACTAGCGGAAACCTCTGGGGCCAACGTCCTGACTTTC.

This chain joins TRBV10-2 and TRBJ2-7, with D perhaps TRBD2 (5 bases). Germline CDR1 WSHSY, CDR2 SAAADI. The length of the CDR3 is 14 residues. The germline V and J ends were trimmed by 8 bases and 2 bases, with 16 bases remaining between them. Here the CDR3 reads CASQEAREAYEQYF. The DNA for the CDR3 is TGCGCCAGCCAAGAGGCCCGGGAAGCCTACGAGCAGTACTTC.

This clonotype was recorded at least ten times. The chain employs TRBV12-3 or TRBV12-4 and TRBJ2-7; 14 positions agree with TRBD2. The CDR3 has 15 residues. V was clipped by 6 bases and J by 4 bases; unmatched bases: 5. CDR3 sequence (DNA): TGTGCCAGCAGGCAGGGACTAGCGGGGGTTTACGAGCAGTACTTC. Residues: CASRQGLAGVYEQYF.

This CDR3 reads CSAGRGQGNYGYTF. DNA of the CDR3: TGCAGTGCTGGGCGGGGACAGGGTAACTATGGCTACACCTTC. The rearrangement uses TRBV20-1 and TRBJ1-2; 9 positions match TRBD1. Germline V gene lookup returns CDR1 DFQATT and CDR2 SNEGSKA (reference sequence). The CDR3 sequence is 14 residues long. With V trimmed by 5 bases and J by 1 base, 5 bases remained unmatched.

This clonotype was seen ten or more times. This chain joins TRBV9 and TRBJ1-1; no firm D call. CDR1 is SGDLS, CDR2 YYNGEE, per germline. Between the trimmed V and J ends, which lost 0 bases and 0 bases, there was a span of 6 bases. The CDR3 has 14 amino acids. CDR3 protein: CASSVGLMNTEAFF. The CDR3 DNA sequence: TGTGCCAGCAGCGTAGGGCTGATGAACACTGAAGCTTTCTTT.

Only one count was recorded for this clonotype. The conserved phenylalanine or tryptophan is not found at the CDR3 terminus, so this likely reflects a read error. Because the CDR3's place on the DNA is in doubt, the DNA is left out and the CDR3 is given as listed by TCRdb. CDR3: CASSDFNRGWS. The chain links TRBV5-4 to TRBJ1-4; the table gives TRBD1 as D, unverified against the DNA. Germline V gene sequence: CDR1 SGHNT, CDR2 YYREEE (reference sequence). The length of the CDR3 is 11 amino acids, counting both ends.

The V call is TRBV6-5, the J call TRBJ1-2, with D unresolved. Germline CDR1 is MNHEY and CDR2 is SVGAGI. The CDR3 loop spans 11 amino acids. Trimming left V 6 bases short and J 5 bases short, with 7 bases between. The CDR3 nucleotides read TGTGCCAGCAGCCGCTCTTATGGCTACACCTTC. Translated, it gives CASSRSYGYTF.

Concerning this clonotype: This may arise from a read error, as a much more abundant clone is one base away. This chain joins TRBV19 and TRBJ2-7, with 11 nucleotides matching TRBD2. The CDR3 is 16 amino acids. Germline V lookup: CDR1 LNHDA, CDR2 SQIVND (reference sequence). The chain's CDR3 is CASSVEASGRSYEQYF. The CDR3 region has the DNA TGTGCCAGTAGTGTAGAGGCTAGCGGGAGGTCCTACGAGCAGTACTTC.